This is a list of T cell receptor beta chains from one sample in a study of T cells in Graves' hyperthyroidism and ophthalmopathy. Each CDR3 protein is one row after TCRdb ran MiXCR on the multiplex PCR reads. The table lists hundreds of thousands of distinct CDR3 sequences, around 20% of them singletons. Specimen: blood. These receptors were taken from a woman in her fifties or sixties with Graves' hyperthyroidism that later progressed to Graves' ophthalmopathy. Each CDR3 is given with its conserved first and last residue. Fields, in order: V gene, clone size, J gene, D gene, CDR3 DNA, CDR3 protein. A D gene is named only where the DNA matches it firmly. Not all rows give a size; the values are once, few, many and, for expanded clones, a class.

>TRBV11-2|many|TRBJ2-7|TRBD2
TGTGCCAGCAGCCGATGGGGGACGGGGAGCGGGACCTACGAGCAGTACTTC
CASSRWGTGSGTYEQYF
>TRBV30|many|TRBJ2-5|NA
TGTGCCTGGAGTCTTCACCAAACGATCGTGGAGACCCAGTACTTC
CAWSLHQTIVETQYF
>TRBV27|NA|TRBJ2-3|NA
TGTGCCAGCAGATTCGGAGGGGTTCCTACGCAGTATTTT
CASRFGGVPTQYF
>TRBV28|once|TRBJ1-2|TRBD1
TGTGCCAGCAGTCGGGACAGGGAGACGTTTTATGGCTACACCTTC
CASSRDRETFYGYTF
>TRBV20-1|few|TRBJ2-7|NA
TGCAGTGCTGGATCGTTCGAACAGGGAACCTCCCCCTACGAGCAGTACTTC
CSAGSFEQGTSPYEQYF
>TRBV2|few|TRBJ1-2|NA
TGTGCCAGCAGGTTGACAGTCTATGGCTACACCTTC
CASRLTVYGYTF
>TRBV3-1|many|TRBJ1-1|TRBD1
TGTGCCAGCAGCCAAGATTGGGCCCGACAGGGGCCGGCCACTGAAGCTTTCTTT
CASSQDWARQGPATEAFF
>TRBV18|NA|TRBJ1-3|NA
TGTGCCAGCTCACGCCCTCCTGGGCGGTCCTCTGGAAACACCATATATTTT
CASSRPPGRSSGNTIYF
>TRBV7-3|NA|TRBJ2-2|NA
TGTGCCAGCAGCGGGACAAACGGCGCCGGGGAGCTGTTTTTT
CASSGTNGAGELFF
>TRBV20-1|NA|TRBJ2-1|TRBD1
TGCAGTGCCACAGGGGGAGTCAGCTCCTACAATGAGCAGTTCTTC
CSATGGVSSYNEQFF